This TCR beta chain emerged from a study of blood T cell repertoires in COVID-19. Across the whole study: Sites in the United States, Italy and Spain provided acute and convalescent COVID-19 samples. Sources were T cells, B-cell-depleted T cells, or PBMCs; the material itself was cDNA or gDNA.

Original methodology: The authors estimated nucleated cell counts from reference gene primer amplification. The protocol was immunoSEQ multiplex PCR, while the TCRdb copy is restricted to in-frame clones and leaves out a portion. V, J and clone size reflect that table, while D and trimming were determined from the DNA. This sample has tens of thousands of clones, with 80% found just once. Germline V gene lookup returns CDR1 MRHNA and CDR2 SNTAGT. This CDR3 contains 12 residues. As regards this clone: The germline gene is not matched at one end of the junction; a read error may be the cause.

Material for sequencing was peripheral blood. The clonotype comes from a woman older than 75 with acute or convalescent COVID-19. The rearrangement links TRBV6-4 to TRBJ2-7; TRBD1 matches 7 bases. The CDR3 nucleotides are TGTGCCAGCAGTAAGTTAGGGGGCCTTAATTTGTTC. It specifies CASSKLGGLNLF.